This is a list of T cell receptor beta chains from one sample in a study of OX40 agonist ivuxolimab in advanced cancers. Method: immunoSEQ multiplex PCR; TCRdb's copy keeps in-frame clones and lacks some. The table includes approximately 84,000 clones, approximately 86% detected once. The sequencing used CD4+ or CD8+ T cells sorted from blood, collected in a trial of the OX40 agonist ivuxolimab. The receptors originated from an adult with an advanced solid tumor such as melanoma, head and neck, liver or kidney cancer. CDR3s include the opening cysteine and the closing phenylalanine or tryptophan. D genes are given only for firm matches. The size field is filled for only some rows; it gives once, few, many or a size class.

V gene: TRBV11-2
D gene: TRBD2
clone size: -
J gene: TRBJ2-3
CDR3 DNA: TGTGCCAGCAGAAACATTCGGGGGGGCACAGATACGCAGTATTTT
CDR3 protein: CASRNIRGGTDTQYF

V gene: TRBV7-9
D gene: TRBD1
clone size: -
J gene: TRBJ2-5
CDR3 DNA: TGTGCCAGCAGCTTAGGGACAGGGGAAGAGACCCAGTACTTC
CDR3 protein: CASSLGTGEETQYF

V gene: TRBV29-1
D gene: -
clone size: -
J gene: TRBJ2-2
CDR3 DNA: TGCAGCGTTGAAGATACACGACCCGGGGAGCTGTTTTTT
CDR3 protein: CSVEDTRPGELFF

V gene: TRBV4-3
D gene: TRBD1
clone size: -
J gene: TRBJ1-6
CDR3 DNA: TGCGCCAGCAGCCAAGACCAAGGACAGGGGGTTTATAATTCACCCCTCCACTTT
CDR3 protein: CASSQDQGQGVYNSPLHF

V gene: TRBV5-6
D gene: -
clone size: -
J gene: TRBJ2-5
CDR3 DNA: TGTGCCAGCAGCTCGGGACATATGGAGACCCAGTACTTC
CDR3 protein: CASSSGHMETQYF

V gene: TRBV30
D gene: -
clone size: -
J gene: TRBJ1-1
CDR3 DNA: TGTGCCTGGAGTTTGTCAGCTGAAGCTTTCTTT
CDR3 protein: CAWSLSAEAFF

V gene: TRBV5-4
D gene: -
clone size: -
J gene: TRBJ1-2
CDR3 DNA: TGTGCCAGCGACACCGGGGGGCAGGTGAACTATGGCTACACCTTC
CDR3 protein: CASDTGGQVNYGYTF

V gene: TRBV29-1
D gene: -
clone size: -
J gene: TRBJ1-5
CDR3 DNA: TGCAGCGTAGCGAACGGACTGTCTACTAATCAGCCCCAGCATTTT
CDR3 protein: CSVANGLSTNQPQHF

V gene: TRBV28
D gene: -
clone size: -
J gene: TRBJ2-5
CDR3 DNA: TGTGCCAGCAGTCGACCGTTTGTATCGCAAGAGACCCAGTACTTC
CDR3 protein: CASSRPFVSQETQYF

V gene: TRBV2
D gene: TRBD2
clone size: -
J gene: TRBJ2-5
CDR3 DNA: TGTGCCAGCAGTGATAAAGGTGTGCTTCGGCGGGGGAAGACCCAGTACTTC
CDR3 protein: CASSDKGVLRRGKTQYF

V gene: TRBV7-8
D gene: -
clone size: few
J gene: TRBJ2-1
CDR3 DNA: TGTGCCAGCAGCTTAGTGCCGGGCGGGGATGAGCAGTTCTTC
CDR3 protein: CASSLVPGGDEQFF

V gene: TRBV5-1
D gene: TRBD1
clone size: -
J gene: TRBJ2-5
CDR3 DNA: TGCGCCAGCAGCCGAGGACAGGGGCCTCAAGAGACCCAGTACTTC
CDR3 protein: CASSRGQGPQETQYF

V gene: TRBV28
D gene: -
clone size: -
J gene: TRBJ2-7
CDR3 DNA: TGTGCCAGCAGTGGGGCATTAGGGGACGAGCAGTACTTC
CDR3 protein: CASSGALGDEQYF

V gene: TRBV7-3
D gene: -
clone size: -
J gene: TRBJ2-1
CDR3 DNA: TGTGCCAGCAGCCCGAGCTCAGGGGTTTCACAGTTCTTC
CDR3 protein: CASSPSSGVSQFF

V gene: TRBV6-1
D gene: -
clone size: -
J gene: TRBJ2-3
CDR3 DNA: TGTGCCAGCAGTGACGCGAGACACGGACCCCCGGATACGCAGTATTTT
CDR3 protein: CASSDARHGPPDTQYF

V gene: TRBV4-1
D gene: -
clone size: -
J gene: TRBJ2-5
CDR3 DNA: TGCGCCAGCAGCCAAGATAGGTTAGGGGTCCAAGAGACCCAGTACTTC
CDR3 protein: CASSQDRLGVQETQYF

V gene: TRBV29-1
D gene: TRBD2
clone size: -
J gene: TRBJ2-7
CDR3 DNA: TGCAGCGTTAGTAGCGGGGACTACGAGCAGTACTTC
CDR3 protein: CSVSSGDYEQYF

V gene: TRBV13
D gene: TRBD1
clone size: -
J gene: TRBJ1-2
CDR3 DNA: TGTGCCAGCAGCCGAATGGGACAGGGAGGCGGCTACACCTTC
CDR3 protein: CASSRMGQGGGYTF

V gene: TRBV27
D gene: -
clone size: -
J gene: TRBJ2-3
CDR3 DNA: TGTGCCAGCAGTTTATCTCCCATCCATACGCAGTATTTT
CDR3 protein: CASSLSPIHTQYF

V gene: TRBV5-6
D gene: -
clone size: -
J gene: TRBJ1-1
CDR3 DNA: TGTGCCAGCAGCTTTTTACGCACTGAAGCTTTCTTT
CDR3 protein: CASSFLRTEAFF

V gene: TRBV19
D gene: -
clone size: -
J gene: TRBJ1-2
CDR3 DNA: TGTGCCAGTAGCCTCCGATACATCTATGGCTACACCTTC
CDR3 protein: CASSLRYIYGYTF

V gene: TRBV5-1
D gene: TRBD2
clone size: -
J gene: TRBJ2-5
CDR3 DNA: TGCGCCAGCAGCTTGGAGCCTAGCGGGGGATCGGAGACCCAGTACTTC
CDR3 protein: CASSLEPSGGSETQYF

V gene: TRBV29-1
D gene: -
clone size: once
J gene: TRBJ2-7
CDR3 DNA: TGCAGCGTTGTCGAGGGGGGCTACGAGCAGTACTTC
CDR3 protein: CSVVEGGYEQYF

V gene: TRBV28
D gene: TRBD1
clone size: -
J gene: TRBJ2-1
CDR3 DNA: TGTGCCAGCAGTGGGACGACAGGGGTCGCCTACAATGAGCAGTTCTTC
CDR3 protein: CASSGTTGVAYNEQFF

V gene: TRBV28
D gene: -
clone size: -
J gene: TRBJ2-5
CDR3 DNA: TGTGCCAGCAGTTTAGGGGGCAACCAAGAGACCCAGTACTTC
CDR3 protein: CASSLGGNQETQYF

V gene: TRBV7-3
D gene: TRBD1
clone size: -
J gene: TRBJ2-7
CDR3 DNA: TGTGCCAGCAGCCTAAGGCGGACAGGGGCCTACGAGCAGTACTTC
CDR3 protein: CASSLRRTGAYEQYF

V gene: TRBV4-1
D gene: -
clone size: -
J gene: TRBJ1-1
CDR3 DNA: TGCGCCAGCAGGAACAGGGCGATGAACACTGAAGCTTTCTTT
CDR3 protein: CASRNRAMNTEAFF

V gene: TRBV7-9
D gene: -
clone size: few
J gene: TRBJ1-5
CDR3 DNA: TGTGCCAGCAGCCCGAGGGGGGGACCAGGGAAAAATCAGCCCCAGCATTTT
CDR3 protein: CASSPRGGPGKNQPQHF

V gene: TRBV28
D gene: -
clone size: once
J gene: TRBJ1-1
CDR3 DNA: TGTGCCAGCAGTTTATGGAGGTTGGAAGGTATCACTGAAGCTTTCTTT
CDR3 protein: CASSLWRLEGITEAFF

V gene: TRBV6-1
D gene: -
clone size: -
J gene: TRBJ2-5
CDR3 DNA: TGTGCCAGCAGTGAAGGCGGGACGGTCATAGAGACCCAGTACTTC
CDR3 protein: CASSEGGTVIETQYF

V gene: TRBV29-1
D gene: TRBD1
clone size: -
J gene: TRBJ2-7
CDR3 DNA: TGCAGCATCAATACAGGGGGCGCGGGGGAGCAGTACTTC
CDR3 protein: CSINTGGAGEQYF

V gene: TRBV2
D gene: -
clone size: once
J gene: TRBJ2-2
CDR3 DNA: TGTGCCAGCAGCTATGGATTAGGGAACACCGGGGAGCTGTTTTTT
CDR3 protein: CASSYGLGNTGELFF